This T cell receptor (beta chain) was found in a study of cytomegalovirus exposure and HLA in healthy donors. Background on the study: HLA-typed donors contributed 65 million to 95 million unique TCRs, which were held in an early data release. General study results and limits: Common viral pathogens (according to a later analysis) appeared linked to several of the most significant clusters.

The CDR3 contains 14 residues. V was clipped by 0 bases and J by 0 bases, with 7 bases between them. Germline V lookup: CDR1 SGDLS, CDR2 YYNGEE. Among the donors, all were healthy bone marrow donors. On this clone: What it binds is not known.

The PCR contained 60 Vbeta and 13 Jbeta primers. In the original analysis: Approximately 83 million unique TCR beta chains, about 12 million shared, were counted in a later analysis. TCRdb's table, derived via immunoSEQ multiplex PCR, lists solely in-frame clones and lacks some. V and J calls and clone size are as listed in that table; D and trimming were resolved from the DNA. This table has 92,000 or so clones, over 55% appearing once. The specimen was PBMCs. The rearrangement links TRBV9 to TRBJ2-7; D gene unclear. This clonotype was obtained from a woman between 50 and 59 years old in good health and CMV-seropositive. DNA for the CDR3: TGTGCCAGCAGCGTAGGCGGCGACTCCTACGAGCAGTACTTC. Its translation: CASSVGGDSYEQYF.